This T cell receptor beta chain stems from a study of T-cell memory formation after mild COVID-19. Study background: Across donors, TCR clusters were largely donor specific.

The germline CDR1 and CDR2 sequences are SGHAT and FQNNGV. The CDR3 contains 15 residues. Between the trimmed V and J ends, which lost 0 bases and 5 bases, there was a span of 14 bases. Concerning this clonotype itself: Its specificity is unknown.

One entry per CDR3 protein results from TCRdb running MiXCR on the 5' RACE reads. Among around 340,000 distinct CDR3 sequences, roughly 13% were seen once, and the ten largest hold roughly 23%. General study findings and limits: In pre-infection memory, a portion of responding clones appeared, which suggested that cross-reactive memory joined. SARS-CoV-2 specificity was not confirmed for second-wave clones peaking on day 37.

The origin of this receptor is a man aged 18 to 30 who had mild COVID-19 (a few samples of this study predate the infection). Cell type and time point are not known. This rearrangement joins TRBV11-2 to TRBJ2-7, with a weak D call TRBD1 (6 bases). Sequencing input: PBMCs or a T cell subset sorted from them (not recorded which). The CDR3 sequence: CASSLERPTGDEQYF. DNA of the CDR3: TGTGCCAGCAGCTTAGAACGCCCGACAGGAGACGAGCAGTACTTC.